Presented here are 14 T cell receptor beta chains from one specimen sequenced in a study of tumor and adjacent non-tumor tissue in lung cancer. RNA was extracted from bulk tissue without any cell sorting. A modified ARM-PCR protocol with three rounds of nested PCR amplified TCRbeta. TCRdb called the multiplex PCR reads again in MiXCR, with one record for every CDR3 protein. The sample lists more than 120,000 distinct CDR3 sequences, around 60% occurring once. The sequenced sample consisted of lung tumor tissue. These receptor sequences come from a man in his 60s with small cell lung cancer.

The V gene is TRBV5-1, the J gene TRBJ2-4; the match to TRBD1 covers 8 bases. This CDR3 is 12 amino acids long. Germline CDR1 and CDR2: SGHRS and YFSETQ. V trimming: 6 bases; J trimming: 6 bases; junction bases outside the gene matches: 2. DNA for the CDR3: TGCGCCAGCACTGGACAGGGAAACATTCAGTACTTC. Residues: CASTGQGNIQYF.

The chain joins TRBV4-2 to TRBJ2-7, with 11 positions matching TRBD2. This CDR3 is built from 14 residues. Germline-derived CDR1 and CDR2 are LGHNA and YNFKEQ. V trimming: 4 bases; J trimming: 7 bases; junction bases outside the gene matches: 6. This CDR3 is CASSPVAGGGEQYF. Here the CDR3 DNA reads TGTGCCAGCAGCCCAGTAGCGGGAGGGGGGGAGCAGTACTTC.

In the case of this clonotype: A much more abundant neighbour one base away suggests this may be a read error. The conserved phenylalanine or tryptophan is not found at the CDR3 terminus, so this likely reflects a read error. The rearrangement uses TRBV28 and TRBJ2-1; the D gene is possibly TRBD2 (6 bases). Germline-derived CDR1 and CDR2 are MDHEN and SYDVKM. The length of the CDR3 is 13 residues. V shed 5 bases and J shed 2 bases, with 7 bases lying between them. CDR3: CASSPGAYNEQFI. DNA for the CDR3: TGTGCCAGCAGTCCGGGGGCCTACAATGAGCAGTTCATC.

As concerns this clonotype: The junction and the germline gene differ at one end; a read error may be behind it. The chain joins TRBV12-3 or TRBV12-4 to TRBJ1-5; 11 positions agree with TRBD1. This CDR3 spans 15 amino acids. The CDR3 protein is CTSSTGTGGYQPQHF. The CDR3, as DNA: TGTACCAGCAGCACTGGGACAGGGGGATATCAGCCCCAGCATTTT.

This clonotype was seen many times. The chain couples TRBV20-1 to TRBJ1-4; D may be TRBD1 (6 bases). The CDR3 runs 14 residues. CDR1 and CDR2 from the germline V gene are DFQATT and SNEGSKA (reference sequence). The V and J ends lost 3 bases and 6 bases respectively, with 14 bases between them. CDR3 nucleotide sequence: TGCAGTGCTAGTAGCGGGGGCGGGGATGAAAAACTGTTTTTT. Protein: CSASSGGGDEKLFF.

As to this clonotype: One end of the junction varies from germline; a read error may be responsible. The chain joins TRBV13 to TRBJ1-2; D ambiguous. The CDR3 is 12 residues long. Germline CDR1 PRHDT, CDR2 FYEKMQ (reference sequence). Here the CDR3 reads CASSLGYCGYTF. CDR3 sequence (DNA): TGTGCTAGTAGCTTAGGGTACTGTGGCTACACTTTC.

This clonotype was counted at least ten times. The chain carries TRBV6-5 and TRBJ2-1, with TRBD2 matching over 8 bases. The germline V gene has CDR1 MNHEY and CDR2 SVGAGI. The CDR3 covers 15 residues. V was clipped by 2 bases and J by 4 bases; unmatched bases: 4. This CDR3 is CASSYSGLAYNEQFF. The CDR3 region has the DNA TGTGCCAGCAGTTACAGCGGACTAGCATACAATGAGCAGTTCTTC.

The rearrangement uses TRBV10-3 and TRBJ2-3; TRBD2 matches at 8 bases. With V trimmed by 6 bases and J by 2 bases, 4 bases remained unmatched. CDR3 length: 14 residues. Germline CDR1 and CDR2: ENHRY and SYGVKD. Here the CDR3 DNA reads TGTGCCATCAGACGGGGGGGAGACACAGATACGCAGTATTTT. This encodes CAIRRGGDTDTQYF.

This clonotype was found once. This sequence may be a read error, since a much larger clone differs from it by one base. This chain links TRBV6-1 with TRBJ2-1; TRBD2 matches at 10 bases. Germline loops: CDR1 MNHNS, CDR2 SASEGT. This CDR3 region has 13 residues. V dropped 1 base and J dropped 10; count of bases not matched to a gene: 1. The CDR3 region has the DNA TGTGCCAGCAGTGAAGTAGCGGGAGGCGAGCAGTTCTTC. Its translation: CASSEVAGGEQFF.

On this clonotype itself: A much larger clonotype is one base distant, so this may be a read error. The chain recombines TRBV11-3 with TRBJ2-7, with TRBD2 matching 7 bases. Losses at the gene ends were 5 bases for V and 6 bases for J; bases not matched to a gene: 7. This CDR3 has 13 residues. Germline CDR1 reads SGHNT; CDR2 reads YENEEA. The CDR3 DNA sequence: TGTGCCAGCAGCGGCCGGGGGGACTGCGAGCAGTACTTC. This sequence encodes CASSGRGDCEQYF.

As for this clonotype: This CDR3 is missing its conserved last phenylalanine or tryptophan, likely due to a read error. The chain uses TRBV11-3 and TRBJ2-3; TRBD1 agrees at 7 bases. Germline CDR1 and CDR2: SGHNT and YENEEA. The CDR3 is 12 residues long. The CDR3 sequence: CASSSTGTEQYL. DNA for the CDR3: TGTGCCAGTAGCTCCACCGGGACAGAGCAGTATCTT.

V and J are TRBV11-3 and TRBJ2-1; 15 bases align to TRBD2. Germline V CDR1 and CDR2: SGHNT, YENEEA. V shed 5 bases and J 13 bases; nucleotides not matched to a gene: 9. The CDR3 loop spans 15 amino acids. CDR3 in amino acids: CASSTRTSGRAEQFF. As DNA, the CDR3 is TGTGCCAGCAGCACCCGGACTAGCGGGAGGGCTGAACAGTTCTTC.

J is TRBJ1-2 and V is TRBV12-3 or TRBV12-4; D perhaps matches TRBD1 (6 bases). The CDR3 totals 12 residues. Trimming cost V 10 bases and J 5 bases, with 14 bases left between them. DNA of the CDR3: TGTGCCACCTCCTGGGGGCTTTATGGCTACACCTTC. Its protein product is CATSWGLYGYTF.

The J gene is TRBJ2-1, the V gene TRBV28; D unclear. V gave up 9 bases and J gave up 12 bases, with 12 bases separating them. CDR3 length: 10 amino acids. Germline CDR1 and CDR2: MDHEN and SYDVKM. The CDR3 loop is CARSSILQFF. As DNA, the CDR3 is TGTGCCAGAAGTAGTATACTGCAGTTCTTC. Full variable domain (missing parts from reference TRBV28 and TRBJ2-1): DVKVTQSSRYLVKRTGEKVFLECVQDMDHENMFWYRQDPGLGLRLIYFSYDVKMKEKGDIPEGYSVSREKKERFSLILESASTNQTSMYLCARSSILQFFGPGTRLTVL.